This record looks at one T cell receptor (beta chain) sequence and its context. What it recognizes is unknown. Quantitative 5'-RACE with molecular barcodes produced the TCR beta libraries. One entry per CDR3 protein results from TCRdb running MiXCR on the 5' RACE reads. This sample has about 170,000 distinct CDR3 sequences, with around 19% found just once. The data stem from a study of CD8 T cells in ankylosing spondylitis. The study, taken as a whole, reports: It appeared that ankylosing spondylitis blood was characterized by a TCR beta motif of several highly homologous variants. Earlier authors reported some of these motif variants in reactive arthritis synovial fluid and blood. Disease-linked clones reportedly showed significant enrichment in matched ankylosing spondylitis synovial fluid.

The CDR3 has 16 residues. Germline loops: CDR1 LGHNA, CDR2 YNFKEQ. Trimming took 0 bases from V and 8 from J; bases not matched to a gene: 8. The sequenced sample consisted of blood, either unsorted or a sorted T cell fraction (not recorded which). This receptor was obtained from a male donor with ankylosing spondylitis or in good health (not recorded which). V gene TRBV4-2 combines with J gene TRBJ2-1; TRBD2 aligns across 9 bases. The CDR3 protein is CASSQESAGGRDEQFF. As DNA, the CDR3 is TGTGCCAGCAGCCAAGAGTCAGCGGGAGGAAGGGATGAGCAGTTCTTC.